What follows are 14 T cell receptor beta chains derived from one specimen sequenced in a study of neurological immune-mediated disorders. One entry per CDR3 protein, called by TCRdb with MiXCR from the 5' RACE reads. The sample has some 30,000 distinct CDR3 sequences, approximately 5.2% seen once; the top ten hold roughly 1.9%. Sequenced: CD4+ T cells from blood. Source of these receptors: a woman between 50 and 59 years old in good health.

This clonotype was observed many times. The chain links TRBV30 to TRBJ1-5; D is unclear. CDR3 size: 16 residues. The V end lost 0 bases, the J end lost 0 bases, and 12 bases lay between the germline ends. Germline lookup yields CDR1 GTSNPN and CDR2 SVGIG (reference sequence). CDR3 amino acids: CAWSVGQAYSNQPQHF. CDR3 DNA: TGTGCCTGGAGTGTAGGTCAGGCTTATAGCAATCAGCCCCAGCATTTT.

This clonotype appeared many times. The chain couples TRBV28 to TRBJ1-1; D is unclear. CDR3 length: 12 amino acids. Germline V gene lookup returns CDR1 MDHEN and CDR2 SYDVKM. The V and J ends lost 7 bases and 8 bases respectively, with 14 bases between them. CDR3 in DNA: TGTGCCAGCAAGGTCGGCAGCCTCGAAGCTTTCTTT. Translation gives CASKVGSLEAFF.

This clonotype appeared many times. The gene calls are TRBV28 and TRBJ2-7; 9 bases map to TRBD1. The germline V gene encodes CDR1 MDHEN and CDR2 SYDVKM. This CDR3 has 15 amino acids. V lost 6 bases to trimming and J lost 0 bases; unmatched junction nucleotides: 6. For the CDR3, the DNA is TGTGCCAGCAGGTATCCGGGACAGGGCTCCTACGAGCAGTACTTC. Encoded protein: CASRYPGQGSYEQYF.

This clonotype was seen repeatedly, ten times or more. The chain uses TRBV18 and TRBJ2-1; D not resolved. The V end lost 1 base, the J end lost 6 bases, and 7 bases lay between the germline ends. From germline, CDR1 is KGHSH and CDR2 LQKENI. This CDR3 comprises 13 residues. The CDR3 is CASSPQGGNEQFF. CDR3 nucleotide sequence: TGTGCCAGCTCACCACAGGGTGGCAATGAGCAGTTCTTC.

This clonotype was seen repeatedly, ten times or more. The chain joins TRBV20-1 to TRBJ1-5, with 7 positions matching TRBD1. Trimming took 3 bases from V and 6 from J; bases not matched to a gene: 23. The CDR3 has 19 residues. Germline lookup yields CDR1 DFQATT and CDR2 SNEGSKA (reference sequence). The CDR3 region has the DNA TGCAGTGCTAGGACGGGGGTCGGAGGGGGCGCTAAGATCGGTCAGCCCCAGCATTTT. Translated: CSARTGVGGGAKIGQPQHF.

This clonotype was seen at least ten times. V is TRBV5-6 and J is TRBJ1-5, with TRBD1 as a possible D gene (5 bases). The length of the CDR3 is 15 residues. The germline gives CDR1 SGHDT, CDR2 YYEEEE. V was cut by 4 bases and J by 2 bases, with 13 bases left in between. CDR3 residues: CASSVQGLRNQPQHF. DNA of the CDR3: TGTGCCAGCAGCGTGCAGGGATTGCGCAATCAGCCCCAGCATTTT.

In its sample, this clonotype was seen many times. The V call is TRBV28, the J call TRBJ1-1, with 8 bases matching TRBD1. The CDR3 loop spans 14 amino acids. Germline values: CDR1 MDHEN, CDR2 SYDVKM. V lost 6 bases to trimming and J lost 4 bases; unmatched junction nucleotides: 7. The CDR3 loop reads CASSPHDRGTEAFF. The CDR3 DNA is TGTGCCAGCAGCCCCCACGACAGGGGCACTGAAGCTTTCTTT.

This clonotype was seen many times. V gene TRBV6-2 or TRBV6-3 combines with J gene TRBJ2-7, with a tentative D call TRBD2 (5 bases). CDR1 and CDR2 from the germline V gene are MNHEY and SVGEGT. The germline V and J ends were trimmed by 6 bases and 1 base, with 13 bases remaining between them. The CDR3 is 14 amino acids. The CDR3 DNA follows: TGTGCCAGCAGGAGGGCCATGGAGTCCTACGAGCAGTACTTC. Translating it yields CASRRAMESYEQYF.

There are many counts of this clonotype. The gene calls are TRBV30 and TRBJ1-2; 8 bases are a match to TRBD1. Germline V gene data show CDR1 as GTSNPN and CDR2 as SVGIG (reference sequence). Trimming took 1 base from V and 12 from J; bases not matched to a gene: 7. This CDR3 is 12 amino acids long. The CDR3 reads CAWSGRGQHHTF. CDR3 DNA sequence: TGTGCCTGGAGTGGCAGGGGGCAACACCACACCTTC. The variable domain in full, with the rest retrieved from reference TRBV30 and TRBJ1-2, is SQTIHQWPATLVQPVGSPLSLECTVEGTSNPNLYWYRQAAGRGLQLLFYSVGIGQISSEVPQNLSASRPQDRQFILSSKKLLLSDSGFYLCAWSGRGQHHTFGSGTRLTVV.

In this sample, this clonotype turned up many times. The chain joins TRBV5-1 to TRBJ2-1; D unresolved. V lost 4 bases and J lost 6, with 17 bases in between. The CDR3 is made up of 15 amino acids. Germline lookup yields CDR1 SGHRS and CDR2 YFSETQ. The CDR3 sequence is CASSPGTGRGNEQFF. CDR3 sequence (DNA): TGCGCCAGCAGCCCAGGAACCGGCCGCGGCAATGAGCAGTTCTTC.

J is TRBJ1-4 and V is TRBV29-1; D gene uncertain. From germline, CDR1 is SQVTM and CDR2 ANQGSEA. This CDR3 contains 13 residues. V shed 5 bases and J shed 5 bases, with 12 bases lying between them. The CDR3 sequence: CSVLESGNEKLFF. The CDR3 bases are TGCAGCGTTCTGGAAAGCGGAAATGAAAAACTGTTTTTT.

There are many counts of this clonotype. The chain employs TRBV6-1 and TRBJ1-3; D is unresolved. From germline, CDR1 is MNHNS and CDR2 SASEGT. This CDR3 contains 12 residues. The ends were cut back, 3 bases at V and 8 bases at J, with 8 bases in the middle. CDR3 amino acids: CASSDAGDTIYF. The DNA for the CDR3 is TGTGCCAGCAGTGACGCCGGGGACACCATATATTTT.

CDR3 region: CSARGGGNSPLHF. The CDR3 DNA follows: TGCAGTGCTAGAGGGGGCGGTAATTCACCCCTCCACTTT. V gene TRBV20-1 combines with J gene TRBJ1-6; D might be TRBD1 (5 bases). Trimming pared 1 base from V and 6 bases from J, leaving 7 bases between. The germline V gene encodes CDR1 DFQATT and CDR2 SNEGSKA (reference sequence). The CDR3 contains 13 residues.

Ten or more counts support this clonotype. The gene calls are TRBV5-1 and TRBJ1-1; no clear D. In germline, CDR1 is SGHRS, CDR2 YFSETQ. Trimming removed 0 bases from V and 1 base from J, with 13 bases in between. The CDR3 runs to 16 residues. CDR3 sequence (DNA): TGCGCCAGCAGCTTGGCCCCAGGCGGGTCGAACACTGAAGCTTTCTTT. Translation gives CASSLAPGGSNTEAFF. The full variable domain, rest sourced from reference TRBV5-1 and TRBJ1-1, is KAGVTQTPRYLIKTRGQQVTLSCSPISGHRSVSWYQQTPGQGLQFLFEYFSETQRNKGNFPGRFSGRQFSNSRSEMNVSTLELGDSALYLCASSLAPGGSNTEAFFGQGTRLTVV.